This T cell receptor (beta chain) was sequenced for a study of neurological immune-mediated disorders. Study context: A relapsing-remitting course was seen in about 90% of the 34 multiple sclerosis patients and a secondary progressive course in 3.

Study observations and caveats: The highest TCR clonal expansion occurred in HTLV-1-associated myelopathy; multiple sclerosis fell below healthy controls. Phylogenetic grouping placed 18 of 34 multiple sclerosis patients' repertoires in one related-CDR3 cluster, a possible signature.

5'RACE employing 10-nucleotide random UMIs yielded the cDNA. TCRdb used MiXCR to reprocess the 5' RACE reads, holding one entry per CDR3 protein. The sample has about 33,000 distinct CDR3 sequences; less than 1.6% are singletons. This clonotype was counted at least ten times. The antigen is unknown. Sequencing was performed on PBMCs. The clonotype comes from a woman aged 30 to 39 with multiple sclerosis.

CDR3 loop: CSAGPFRLEQFF. In DNA form, the CDR3 reads TGCAGTGCTGGGCCTTTTAGGTTGGAGCAGTTCTTC. This rearrangement joins TRBV20-1 to TRBJ2-1; D is undetermined. Germline loops: CDR1 DFQATT, CDR2 SNEGSKA (reference sequence). V was pared by 5 bases and J by 10 bases, with 15 bases between. This CDR3 spans 12 amino acids.